Each of the 27 T cell receptor beta chains below was sequenced from the same sample in a study of T cells in Graves' hyperthyroidism and ophthalmopathy. RNA transcripts provided the source from which TCR beta CDR3 regions were amplified. HTBI primers drove first-round RT-PCR of the TCR CDR3. In TCRdb, the multiplex PCR reads were re-called with MiXCR into one record per CDR3 protein. The top ten hold approximately 24% of the sample, which has roughly 170,000 distinct CDR3 sequences, approximately 9% seen once. Sequencing was done on a sample of blood. Receptors were obtained from a woman between 18 and 29 years old with Graves' hyperthyroidism that later progressed to Graves' ophthalmopathy.

This clonotype came up many times. The chain combines TRBV20-1 with TRBJ1-6, with D possibly matching TRBD1 (5 bases). This CDR3 comprises 13 residues. Germline V CDR1 and CDR2: DFQATT, SNEGSKA (reference sequence). The V end lost 6 bases, the J end lost 5 bases, and 11 bases lay between the germline ends. In DNA, the CDR3 is TGCAGTGCCCCGGGGGGAAATAATTCACCCCTCCACTTT. Translated: CSAPGGNNSPLHF.

This clonotype has at least ten counts. The chain couples TRBV13 to TRBJ2-3, with 9 bases matching TRBD2. CDR1 and CDR2 (germline): PRHDT, FYEKMQ (reference sequence). With V trimmed by 6 bases and J by 1 base, 5 bases remained unmatched. The CDR3 spans 15 residues. The CDR3 DNA follows: TGTGCCAGCAGTCATAGCGGGAGAGGCACAGATACGCAGTATTTT. This translates into CASSHSGRGTDTQYF.

The rearrangement uses TRBV10-3 and TRBJ2-1; 11 positions agree with TRBD2. The CDR3 sequence is 14 residues long. Per the germline V gene, CDR1 is ENHRY and CDR2 is SYGVKD. Trimming cost V 0 bases and J 10 bases; bases outside gene matches: 2. The CDR3 spells CAISESASGREQFF. The CDR3 DNA sequence: TGTGCCATCAGTGAGTCCGCTAGCGGGAGGGAGCAGTTCTTC.

This clonotype was observed at least ten times. The genes are TRBV7-3 and TRBJ2-1; 12 bases map to TRBD2. After removal of 5 bases from V and 9 bases from J, the junction contained 5 bases not matched to a gene. The CDR3 loop spans 14 amino acids. Germline V gene data show CDR1 as SGHTA and CDR2 as FQGTGA. CDR3 bases: TGTGCCAGCAGCGCGCTAGCGGGGGGGGGTGAGCAGTTCTTC. This sequence encodes CASSALAGGGEQFF.

This clonotype was seen many times. The chain is built from TRBV20-1 and TRBJ1-6; D not certain. There are 13 residues in the CDR3. From germline, CDR1 is DFQATT and CDR2 SNEGSKA (reference sequence). CDR3: CSLGDCQRSPLHF. The CDR3 nucleotides read TGCAGCTTGGGAGACTGTCAAAGGTCACCCCTCCACTTT.

The chain has TRBV7-8 and TRBJ1-1; D possibly corresponds to TRBD1 (5 bases). The CDR3 loop spans 13 amino acids. V lost 2 bases and J lost 4, with 8 bases in between. CDR1 is SGHVS, CDR2 FQNEAQ, per germline. The CDR3 loop is CASSLQGITEAFF. CDR3 nucleotide sequence: TGTGCCAGCAGCTTACAGGGTATCACTGAAGCTTTCTTT.

This clonotype was counted at least ten times. The J gene is TRBJ2-3, the V gene TRBV28; TRBD2 matches at 8 bases. CDR1 and CDR2 (germline): MDHEN, SYDVKM. Trimming removed 1 base from V and 0 bases from J; junction bases left unmatched: 9. CDR3 size: 18 residues. The CDR3 sequence: CASSLSHGGGLSTDTQYF. CDR3 DNA sequence: TGTGCCAGCAGTTTATCTCACGGGGGGGGTCTTAGCACAGATACGCAGTATTTT.

This clonotype was counted many times. The V and J genes are TRBV9 and TRBJ1-6, with D maybe TRBD1 (6 bases). The CDR3 runs 16 residues. Trimming took off 2 bases at V and 5 bases at J, with 14 bases between the two ends. In germline, CDR1 is SGDLS, CDR2 YYNGEE. DNA for the CDR3: TGTGCCAGCAGCGTTGGACAGCCGAACAATAATTCACCCCTCCACTTT. It is translated as CASSVGQPNNNSPLHF.

V usage is TRBV30 and J usage is TRBJ1-1, with D uncertain. Germline CDR1 is GTSNPN and CDR2 is SVGIG (reference sequence). V was clipped by 0 bases and J by 1 base, with 9 bases between them. The CDR3 totals 14 residues. The CDR3 DNA follows: TGTGCCTGGAGTGTACATACAGCGAACACTGAAGCTTTCTTT. This encodes CAWSVHTANTEAFF.

The sample holds many counts of this clonotype. The chain links TRBV7-2 to TRBJ1-1; D might be TRBD1 (5 bases). V lost 5 bases and J lost 5, with 15 bases in between. This CDR3 is 14 amino acids long. Germline V gene lookup returns CDR1 SGHTA and CDR2 FQGNSA. Here the CDR3 DNA reads TGTGCCAGCAGCCCCCAGCGGAGGGGTACTGAAGCTTTCTTT. It codes for CASSPQRRGTEAFF.

This clonotype was seen at least ten times. The V and J genes are TRBV24-1 and TRBJ1-1; the D is unclear. CDR1 KGHDR and CDR2 SFDVKD come from the germline V gene. This CDR3 is built from 13 residues. The V and J ends lost 4 bases and 1 base respectively, with 6 bases between them. The CDR3 protein is CATSDRTNTEAFF. CDR3 nucleotide sequence: TGTGCCACCAGTGACAGGACGAACACTGAAGCTTTCTTT.

This clonotype was picked up many times. This chain uses TRBV7-9 with TRBJ2-3; TRBD2 matches at 10 bases. The CDR3 extends over 13 amino acids. CDR1 SEHNR and CDR2 FQNEAQ come from the germline V gene (reference sequence). CDR3 in DNA: TGTGCGGTAGCGGGGGGCTACACAGATACGCAGTATTTT. Protein sequence: CAVAGGYTDTQYF.

This clonotype was counted many times. The rearrangement links TRBV7-3 to TRBJ2-2, with 11 nucleotides matching TRBD2. The CDR3 runs to 17 residues. V lost 6 bases, J lost 0 bases, and 6 bases stayed unmatched. Germline V gives CDR1 SGHTA, CDR2 FQGTGA. CDR3 nucleotides: TGTGCCAGCAGAAGGGATAGCGGGGGGGCGAACACCGGGGAGCTGTTTTTT. Translating it yields CASRRDSGGANTGELFF.

This rearrangement joins TRBV10-3 to TRBJ1-1; 9 nucleotides match TRBD1. CDR1 and CDR2 from the germline V gene are ENHRY and SYGVKD. V shed 4 bases, J shed 5 bases, and the junction held 8 bases outside the gene matches. The CDR3 totals 15 residues. For the CDR3, the DNA is TGTGCCATCAGTGGCTCGGACAGGGGACGAACTGAAGCTTTCTTT. This encodes CAISGSDRGRTEAFF.

This clonotype was found many times. The genes are TRBV30 and TRBJ1-2; tentatively, D is TRBD1 (5 bases). CDR3 size: 16 residues. Deletions cut 2 bases from V and 4 bases from J, with 20 bases between. Germline CDR1 is GTSNPN and CDR2 is SVGIG (reference sequence). CDR3 amino acids: CAWSSGGGDSGYGYTF. The CDR3 DNA reads TGTGCCTGGAGTAGCGGGGGTGGGGATAGCGGCTATGGCTACACCTTC.

Many counts were recorded for this clonotype. The chain couples TRBV10-3 to TRBJ1-3; D is ambiguous. V was pared by 3 bases and J by 3 bases, with 12 bases between. CDR3 length equals 15 residues. Germline V gives CDR1 ENHRY, CDR2 SYGVKD. The CDR3 region is CAISERAASGNTIYF. Written as DNA, the CDR3 is TGTGCCATCAGTGAAAGGGCGGCTAGTGGAAACACCATATATTTT.

This clonotype was observed at least ten times. The rearrangement joins TRBV9 to TRBJ1-2, with D maybe TRBD1 (5 bases). CDR3 size: 15 residues. V was pared by 1 base and J by 3 bases, with 13 bases between. CDR1 SGDLS and CDR2 YYNGEE come from the germline V gene. The CDR3 nucleotides are TGTGCCAGCAGCGTATTGGGTAGGGGCGACTATGGCTACACCTTC. Amino acid sequence: CASSVLGRGDYGYTF. Complete variable domain (other parts from reference TRBV9 and TRBJ1-2): DSGVTQTPKHLITATGQRVTLRCSPRSGDLSVYWYQQSLDQGLQFLIQYYNGEERAKGNILERFSAQQFPDLHSELNLSSLELGDSALYFCASSVLGRGDYGYTFGSGTRLTVV.

This clonotype was counted ten times or more. The gene calls are TRBV28 and TRBJ1-6; possibly TRBD1 for D (5 bases). Germline-derived CDR1 and CDR2 are MDHEN and SYDVKM. The CDR3 runs to 15 residues. Trimming cost V 7 bases and J 8 bases, with 18 bases left between them. The CDR3 loop is CASNSAGFGDSPLHF. Written as DNA, the CDR3 is TGTGCCAGCAACAGTGCAGGGTTTGGTGATTCACCCCTCCACTTT. Supplemented by reference TRBV28 and TRBJ1-6, the full variable domain reads DVKVTQSSRYLVKRTGEKVFLECVQDMDHENMFWYRQDPGLGLRLIYFSYDVKMKEKGDIPEGYSVSREKKERFSLILESASTNQTSMYLCASNSAGFGDSPLHFGNGTRLTVT.

This clonotype has just one count. A much larger clonotype is one base distant, so this may be a read error. V is TRBV3-1 and J is TRBJ1-1; D is perhaps TRBD1 (6 bases). The germline CDR1 and CDR2 sequences are LGHDT and YNNKEL (reference sequence). The CDR3 runs to 14 residues. The DNA of the CDR3 is TGTGCCAGCAGCCCCCCGTGGGGGGACACTGAAGCTCTCTTT. Translated, it gives CASSPPWGDTEALF.

This clonotype was counted ten times or more. The rearrangement uses TRBV11-2 and TRBJ1-2; D uncertain. Trimming shortened V by 5 bases and J by 1 base, and 11 bases separated the two germline ends. CDR3 length equals 14 residues. Germline CDR1 and CDR2: SGHAT and FQNNGV. The chain's CDR3 is CASSTIPGNYGYTF. The CDR3 bases are TGTGCCAGCAGCACCATTCCCGGTAACTATGGCTACACCTTC.

This clonotype has at least ten counts. V gene TRBV12-3 or TRBV12-4 combines with J gene TRBJ2-1, with 7 bases fitting TRBD2. V gave up 2 bases and J gave up 5 bases; unmatched junction bases: 9. The CDR3 loop spans 16 amino acids. The CDR3 DNA follows: TGTGCCAGCAGTTTAAGCGAGGCTAGCGGTCACAATGAGCAGTTCTTC. This codes for CASSLSEASGHNEQFF.

This clonotype was counted ten times or more. This chain joins TRBV24-1 and TRBJ2-2; 9 bases agree with TRBD1. Germline-derived CDR1 and CDR2 are KGHDR and SFDVKD. This CDR3 has 15 residues. J was trimmed by 4 bases and V by 5 bases; bases with no gene match: 4. The DNA of the CDR3 is TGTGCCACCAGTGGTGGACAGGGGATCACCGGGGAGCTGTTTTTT. Its protein product is CATSGGQGITGELFF.

Regarding this clonotype: One end of the junction does not line up with germline, which may come from a read error. The V call is TRBV5-6, the J call TRBJ2-7, with D uncertain. The CDR3 consists of 14 residues. CDR1 is SGHDT, CDR2 YYEEEE, per germline. This CDR3 is CASSLAEPSCEQYF. DNA of the CDR3: TGTGCCAGCAGCTTGGCGGAGCCATCCTGCGAGCAGTACTTC. Full variable domain (remainder filled in from reference TRBV5-6 and TRBJ2-7): DAGVTQSPTHLIKTRGQQVTLRCSPKSGHDTVSWYQQALGQGPQFIFQYYEEEERQRGNFPDRFSGHQFPNYSSELNVNALLLGDSALYLCASSLAEPSCEQYFGPGTRLTVT.

This clonotype was seen at least ten times. The rearrangement links TRBV29-1 to TRBJ2-5, with D possibly TRBD2 on 6 matching bases. The V end was cut by 6 bases, the J end by 5 bases, with 16 bases between. The germline V gene has CDR1 SQVTM and CDR2 ANQGSEA. The CDR3 is 13 residues long. The CDR3 DNA reads as TGCAGCGTGGAGGGATCGTGGCCCGAGACCCAGTACTTC. Translating gives CSVEGSWPETQYF. Full variable domain (outside the CDR3, taken from reference TRBV29-1 and TRBJ2-5): SAVISQKPSRDICQRGTSLTIQCQVDSQVTMMFWYRQQPGQSLTLIATANQGSEATYESGFVIDKFPISRPNLTFSTLTVSNMSPEDSSIYLCSVEGSWPETQYFGPGTRLLVL.

This rearrangement joins TRBV28 to TRBJ2-1; TRBD1 aligns across 12 bases. With V trimmed by 6 bases and J by 9 bases, 6 bases remained unmatched. This CDR3 is 14 amino acids long. Germline values: CDR1 MDHEN, CDR2 SYDVKM. This chain's CDR3 is CASRPGTGGVEQFF. The CDR3 nucleotides read TGTGCCAGCAGGCCCGGGACAGGGGGCGTTGAGCAGTTCTTC.

This clonotype was seen more than once but under ten times. V is TRBV6-1 and J is TRBJ2-2; a possible D gene is TRBD1 (6 bases). V was cut by 5 bases and J by 6 bases, with 16 bases left in between. Germline CDR1 and CDR2: MNHNS and SASEGT. The CDR3 consists of 15 residues. CDR3 DNA sequence: TGTGCCAGCAGTATCCAGGGGAGCATTCCCGGGGAGCTGTTTTTT. Translating it yields CASSIQGSIPGELFF.

The chain uses TRBV11-2 and TRBJ2-5; 9 nucleotides agree with TRBD2. Trimming removed 7 bases from V and 2 bases from J; junction bases left unmatched: 11. Looked up from germline, CDR1 is SGHAT and CDR2 is FQNNGV. This CDR3 is built from 16 residues. The CDR3 loop is CASTTSFLAGQETQYF. The CDR3 DNA sequence: TGTGCCAGCACCACTTCGTTTCTAGCGGGGCAAGAGACCCAGTACTTC.